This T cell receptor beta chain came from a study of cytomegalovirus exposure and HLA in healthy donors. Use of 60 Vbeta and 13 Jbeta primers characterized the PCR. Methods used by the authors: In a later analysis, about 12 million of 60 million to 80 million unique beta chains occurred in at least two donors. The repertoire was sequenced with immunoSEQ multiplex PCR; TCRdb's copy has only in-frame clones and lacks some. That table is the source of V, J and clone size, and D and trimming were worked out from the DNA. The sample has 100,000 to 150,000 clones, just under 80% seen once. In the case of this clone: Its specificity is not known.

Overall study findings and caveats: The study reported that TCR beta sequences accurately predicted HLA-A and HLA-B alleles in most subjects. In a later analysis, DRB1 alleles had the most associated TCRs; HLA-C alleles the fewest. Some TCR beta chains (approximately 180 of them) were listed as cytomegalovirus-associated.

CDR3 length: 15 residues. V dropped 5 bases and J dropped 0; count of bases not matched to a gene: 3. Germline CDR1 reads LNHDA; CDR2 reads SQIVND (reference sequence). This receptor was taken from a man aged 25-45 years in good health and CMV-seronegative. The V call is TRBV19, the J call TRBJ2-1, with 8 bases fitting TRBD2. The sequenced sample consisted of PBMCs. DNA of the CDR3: TGTGCCAGTAGTTCCGGGACTAGCTCCTACAATGAGCAGTTCTTC. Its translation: CASSSGTSSYNEQFF. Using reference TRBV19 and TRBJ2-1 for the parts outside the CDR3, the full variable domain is DGGITQSPKYLFRKEGQNVTLSCEQNLNHDAMYWYRQDPGQGLRLIYYSQIVNDFQKGDIAEGYSVSREKKESFPLTVTSAQKNPTAFYLCASSSGTSSYNEQFFGPGTRLTVL.